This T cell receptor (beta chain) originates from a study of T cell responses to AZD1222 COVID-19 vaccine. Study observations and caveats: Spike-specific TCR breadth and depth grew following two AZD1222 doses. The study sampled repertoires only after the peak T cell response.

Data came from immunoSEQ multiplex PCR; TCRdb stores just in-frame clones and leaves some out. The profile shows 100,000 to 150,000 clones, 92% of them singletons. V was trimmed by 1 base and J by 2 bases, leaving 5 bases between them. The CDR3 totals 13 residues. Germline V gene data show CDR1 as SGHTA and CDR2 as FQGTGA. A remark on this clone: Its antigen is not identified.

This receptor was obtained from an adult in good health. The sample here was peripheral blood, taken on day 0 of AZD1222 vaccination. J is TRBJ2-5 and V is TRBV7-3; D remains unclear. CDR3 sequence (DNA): TGTGCCAGCAGCTTAAGTCGACAAGAGACCCAGTACTTC. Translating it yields CASSLSRQETQYF.